Included here is one TCR beta chain sequence, with context. The sample comes from a study of blood T cell repertoires in COVID-19. Across the study: PBMCs, B-cell-depleted T cells, or T cells were the source of the cDNA or gDNA that made up the material.

Original analysis: Estimated nucleated cell counts came from reference gene primer amplification. This table comes from immunoSEQ multiplex PCR, and its TCRdb copy is limited to in-frame clones, with some not included. V and J calls and clone size come straight from that table; D and trimming were deduced from the DNA. The table lists under 75,000 clones, 80% to 90% of them singletons. The V gene end was trimmed by 2 bases and the J gene end by 5 bases; junction bases not matched to a gene: 6. CDR1 is SGHTA and CDR2 is FQGNSA in the germline V gene. CDR3 length: 15 residues. The sequence was obtained from a man in his forties or fifties with acute or convalescent COVID-19. The J gene is TRBJ2-1, the V gene TRBV7-2, with 7 bases identical to TRBD2. Sequencing was done on a sample of peripheral blood. The CDR3 sequence is CASSLQGLGNNEQFF. The CDR3 coding sequence is TGTGCCAGCAGCTTACAAGGACTAGGTAACAATGAGCAGTTCTTC.